Presented here are 25 T cell receptor beta chains from one specimen sequenced in a study of cytotoxic CD8 clonotypes in ibrutinib-treated CLL. The protocol was immunoSEQ multiplex PCR, while the TCRdb copy is restricted to in-frame clones and leaves out a portion. The top ten clones hold around 7.6% of a sample with about 69,000 clones, around 81% of them seen once. The sample was PBMCs, taken at disease progression, from a patient treated with ibrutinib. These TCRs come from a human donor with chronic lymphocytic leukemia.

V gene TRBV2 combines with J gene TRBJ1-4; D possibly corresponds to TRBD1 (6 bases). V lost 6 bases, J lost 0 bases, and 11 bases lay in between. Germline values: CDR1 SNHLY, CDR2 FYNNEI. This CDR3 region has 15 residues. The CDR3 reads CASRRTDTTNEKLFF. The CDR3, as DNA: TGTGCCAGCAGGAGGACAGATACAACTAATGAAAAACTGTTTTTT.

This chain links TRBV7-8 with TRBJ1-1; TRBD1 is a possible D gene (6 bases). The CDR3 sequence is 14 residues long. V was shortened by 4 bases and J by 1 base, with 10 bases between the two germline ends. Germline assignment: CDR1 SGHVS and CDR2 FQNEAQ. The CDR3 DNA is TGTGCCAGCAGCTACAGGGAGAGGAACACTGAAGCTTTCTTT. Amino acids: CASSYRERNTEAFF.

J is TRBJ1-2 and V is TRBV10-3; maybe TRBD1 (5 bases). The CDR3 is made up of 15 amino acids. Germline V gene lookup returns CDR1 ENHRY and CDR2 SYGVKD. The germline V and J ends were trimmed by 0 bases and 6 bases, with 14 bases remaining between them. The DNA for the CDR3 is TGTGCCATCAGTGAGTCTCGGGGGATTGCAGATGGCTACACCTTC. Its protein is CAISESRGIADGYTF.

The chain combines TRBV30 with TRBJ1-5, with D possibly matching TRBD1 (5 bases). The CDR3 covers 14 residues. The germline gives CDR1 GTSNPN, CDR2 SVGIG (reference sequence). V shed 0 bases and J shed 1 base, with 7 bases lying between them. The CDR3 region has the DNA TGTGCCTGGAGTGTTTCAGGGAGCAATCAGCCCCAGCATTTT. It yields the protein CAWSVSGSNQPQHF.

This chain connects TRBV30 to TRBJ1-2; D is undetermined. The germline V gene has CDR1 GTSNPN and CDR2 SVGIG (reference sequence). V was clipped by 8 bases and J by 4 bases, with 8 bases between them. The CDR3 has 10 residues. The chain's CDR3 is CALRGYGYTF. CDR3 coding DNA: TGTGCCCTGAGAGGCTATGGCTACACCTTC.

In nucleotides, the CDR3 is TGTGCCAGCAGCGTAGGCAGATACTCCTACGAGCAGTACTTC. This translates into CASSVGRYSYEQYF. The chain links TRBV9 to TRBJ2-7; D gene uncertain. Germline CDR1 and CDR2: SGDLS and YYNGEE. V was pared by 0 bases and J by 0 bases, with 7 bases between. This CDR3 is 14 amino acids long. Variable domain in full (rest from reference TRBV9 and TRBJ2-7): DSGVTQTPKHLITATGQRVTLRCSPRSGDLSVYWYQQSLDQGLQFLIQYYNGEERAKGNILERFSAQQFPDLHSELNLSSLELGDSALYFCASSVGRYSYEQYFGPGTRLTVT.

The gene calls are TRBV4-2 and TRBJ2-3; D might be TRBD2 (5 bases). V gave up 1 base and J gave up 6 bases, with 17 bases separating them. The CDR3 has 16 amino acids. From germline, CDR1 is LGHNA and CDR2 YNFKEQ. In DNA, the CDR3 is TGTGCCAGCAGCCAAGCGCACGGGATCCGACGGGATACGCAGTATTTT. Its translation: CASSQAHGIRRDTQYF.

This chain connects TRBV11-2 to TRBJ2-6; D is unresolved. The V and J ends lost 11 bases and 1 base respectively, with 6 bases between them. CDR1 and CDR2 (germline): SGHAT, FQNNGV. There are 12 residues in the CDR3. The CDR3 reads CAGNSGANVLTF. CDR3 bases: TGTGCCGGTAATTCTGGGGCCAACGTCCTGACTTTC. Looking up the rest from reference TRBV11-2 and TRBJ2-6 gives the full variable domain: EAGVAQSPRYKIIEKRQSVAFWCNPISGHATLYWYQQILGQGPKLLIQFQNNGVVDDSQLPKDRFSAERLKGVDSTLKIQPAKLEDSAVYLCAGNSGANVLTFGAGSRLTVL.

This clone was seen at least ten times. The V call is TRBV6-1, the J call TRBJ1-6, with D maybe TRBD1 (6 bases). The CDR3 is 16 amino acids. The V gene lost 3 bases and the J gene lost 6 bases, with 15 bases spanning the gap. CDR1 MNHNS and CDR2 SASEGT come from the germline V gene. CDR3 in DNA: TGTGCCAGCAGTGATCAAGGGGGGATTCCTAATTCACCCCTCCACTTT. Amino acids: CASSDQGGIPNSPLHF.

The chain links TRBV6-4 to TRBJ2-1; D might be TRBD1 or TRBD2, each matching 5 bases. This CDR3 is built from 15 residues. From germline, CDR1 is MRHNA and CDR2 SNTAGT. V was shortened by 8 bases and J by 0 bases, with 14 bases between the two germline ends. CDR3 bases: TGTGCCAGCGGGGAGTGGGGGAGCTCCTACAATGAGCAGTTCTTC. This translates into CASGEWGSSYNEQFF.

The count of this clone is one. CDR3 bases: TGCGCCAGCAGCCTCAACCCGCGGGGACAGGGGGCTTACGAGCAGTACTTC. It codes for CASSLNPRGQGAYEQYF. V and J are TRBV4-1 and TRBJ2-7, with 12 bases aligning to TRBD1. The CDR3 extends over 17 amino acids. The trim removed 4 bases at V and 4 bases at J, leaving 11 bases unmatched. CDR1 is MGHRA and CDR2 is YSYEKL in the germline V gene.

The sample holds one count of this clone. This chain links TRBV6-5 with TRBJ1-1, with unresolved D. Germline assignment: CDR1 MNHEY and CDR2 SVGAGI. The CDR3 sequence is 13 residues long. V was cut by 2 bases and J by 1 base, with 5 bases left in between. The CDR3 sequence is CASSYLGNTEAFF. CDR3 nucleotide sequence: TGTGCCAGCAGTTACCTCGGGAACACTGAAGCTTTCTTT.

This chain links TRBV25-1 with TRBJ1-5; D gene uncertain. V lost 3 bases and J 6 bases, leaving 9 bases between the germline ends. The CDR3 covers 13 residues. The germline CDR1 and CDR2 sequences are MGHDK and SYGVNS. As DNA, the CDR3 is TGTGCCAGCAGTGAGTACAGAGGTCAGCCCCAGCATTTT. Translating gives CASSEYRGQPQHF.

This clone has just a few counts. This rearrangement joins TRBV29-1 to TRBJ2-2, with a tentative D call TRBD2 (6 bases). Germline V gene sequence: CDR1 SQVTM, CDR2 ANQGSEA. V was clipped by 6 bases and J by 4 bases, with 21 bases between them. The CDR3 contains 16 residues. The CDR3 DNA reads as TGCAGCGTCGGGGGATTACCCACTCAGGGCACCGGGGAGCTGTTTTTT. It is translated as CSVGGLPTQGTGELFF.

The table lists this clone with a count of one. The chain combines TRBV6-5 with TRBJ2-7; D is undetermined. Germline loops: CDR1 MNHEY, CDR2 SVGAGI. Between the trimmed V and J ends, which lost 2 bases and 7 bases, there was a span of 15 bases. This CDR3 spans 14 amino acids. This chain's CDR3 is CASSYTPSKAEQYF. The DNA for the CDR3 is TGTGCCAGCAGTTACACCCCTTCGAAGGCGGAGCAGTACTTC.

This chain joins TRBV7-9 and TRBJ2-7; D gene unclear. CDR1 is SEHNR and CDR2 is FQNEAQ in the germline V gene (reference sequence). Trimming shortened V by 2 bases and J by 4 bases, and 15 bases separated the two germline ends. The CDR3 spans 15 residues. In DNA, the CDR3 is TGTGCCAGCAGCTTATTGGCAGAGTTATCGTACGAGCAGTACTTC. Translating gives CASSLLAELSYEQYF.

The V gene is TRBV15, the J gene TRBJ2-7, with D maybe TRBD1 (7 bases). V was cut by 5 bases and J by 3 bases, with 17 bases left in between. This CDR3 region has 15 residues. Germline V lookup: CDR1 LNHNV, CDR2 YYDKDF (reference sequence). CDR3 residues: CATSLATRGDYEQYF. The CDR3 DNA reads as TGTGCCACCAGCCTTGCTACCAGGGGGGACTACGAGCAGTACTTC.

This clone was seen only once. The V gene is TRBV6-6, the J gene TRBJ1-6; 8 nucleotides match TRBD1. J was trimmed by 5 bases and V by 2 bases; bases with no gene match: 2. Germline V lookup: CDR1 MNHNY, CDR2 SVGAGI (reference sequence). The CDR3 has 15 amino acids. The CDR3 sequence is CASSYLQGDNSPLHF. The CDR3 DNA is TGTGCCAGCAGTTACCTACAGGGGGATAATTCACCCCTCCACTTT.

The rearrangement links TRBV19 to TRBJ1-5; TRBD1 matches at 7 bases. The CDR3 covers 15 residues. The ends lost 3 bases at V and 5 bases at J; junction bases unmatched: 7. Germline CDR1 and CDR2: LNHDA and SQIVND (reference sequence). The CDR3 sequence: CASSIGAGGHQPQHF. The CDR3 bases are TGTGCCAGTAGTATCGGGGCAGGGGGTCATCAGCCCCAGCATTTT.

This rearrangement joins TRBV5-6 to TRBJ1-2; D is undetermined. The CDR3 has 13 amino acids. Between the trimmed V and J ends, which lost 1 base and 0 bases, there was a span of 4 bases. In germline, CDR1 is SGHDT, CDR2 YYEEEE. The DNA of the CDR3 is TGTGCCAGCAGCTTGATCCCTAACTATGGCTACACCTTC. Protein product: CASSLIPNYGYTF.

The V call is TRBV28, the J call TRBJ2-7; D gene uncertain. Per the germline V gene, CDR1 is MDHEN and CDR2 is SYDVKM. The ends were cut back, 5 bases at V and 3 bases at J, with 2 bases in the middle. CDR3 length: 10 amino acids. The CDR3 region has the DNA TGTGCCAGCAGTCTCTACGAGCAGTACTTC. It is translated as CASSLYEQYF.

The rearrangement uses TRBV19 and TRBJ2-7; 9 nucleotides match TRBD1. The CDR3 consists of 12 residues. CDR1 LNHDA and CDR2 SQIVND come from the germline V gene (reference sequence). Trimming took 5 bases from V and 8 from J; bases not matched to a gene: 4. The CDR3 nucleotides are TGTGCCAGTAGTTTGGACAGGGGTAAGCAGTACTTC. This codes for CASSLDRGKQYF.

This clone was seen just once. J is TRBJ2-1 and V is TRBV6-5; 11 bases fit TRBD2. V shed 4 bases, J shed 4 bases, and the junction held 3 bases outside the gene matches. The CDR3 loop spans 15 amino acids. Germline V gene data show CDR1 as MNHEY and CDR2 as SVGAGI. CDR3 sequence reads: CASSLAGGPYNEQFF. DNA of the CDR3: TGTGCCAGCAGTTTAGCGGGAGGGCCTTACAATGAGCAGTTCTTC.

This rearrangement joins TRBV5-1 to TRBJ2-1; TRBD1 agrees at 8 bases. V lost 5 bases and J lost 4; bases outside the gene matches: 11. This CDR3 has 16 amino acids. CDR1 SGHRS and CDR2 YFSETQ come from the germline V gene. In nucleotides, the CDR3 is TGCGCCAGCAGACTGGGACCGACAGGGGTATACAATGAGCAGTTCTTC. Translating gives CASRLGPTGVYNEQFF.

This chain links TRBV30 with TRBJ1-5; D not certain. Germline values: CDR1 GTSNPN, CDR2 SVGIG (reference sequence). Trimming removed 0 bases at V and 6 bases at J, with 9 bases between. The CDR3 is made up of 13 amino acids. CDR3 residues: CAWSVQGIQPQHF. For the CDR3, the DNA is TGTGCCTGGAGTGTACAAGGGATTCAGCCCCAGCATTTT.